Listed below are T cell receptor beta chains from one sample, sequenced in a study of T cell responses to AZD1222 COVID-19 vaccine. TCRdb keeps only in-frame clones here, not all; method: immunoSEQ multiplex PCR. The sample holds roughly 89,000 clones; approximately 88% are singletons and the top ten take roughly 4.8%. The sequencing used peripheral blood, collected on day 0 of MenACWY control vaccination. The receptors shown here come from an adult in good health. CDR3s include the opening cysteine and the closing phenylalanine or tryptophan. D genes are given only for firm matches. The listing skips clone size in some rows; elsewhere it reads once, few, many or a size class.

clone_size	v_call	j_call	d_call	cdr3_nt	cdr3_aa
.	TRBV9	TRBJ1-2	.	TGTGCCAGCAGCGCGGGCAGTTGGGAGGGGGGCTACACCTTC	CASSAGSWEGGYTF
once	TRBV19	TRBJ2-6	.	TGTGCCAGTAGTGCCAACTCTGGGGCCAACGTCCTGACTTTC	CASSANSGANVLTF
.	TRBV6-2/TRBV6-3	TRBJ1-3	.	TGTGCCAGCAGCCCTATAACGGGTTTAGCCGGAAACACCATATATTTT	CASSPITGLAGNTIYF
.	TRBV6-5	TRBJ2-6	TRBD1	TGTGCCAGTCAACAGGGGTTCTCTGGGGCCAACGTCCTGACTTTC	CASQQGFSGANVLTF
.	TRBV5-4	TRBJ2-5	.	TGTGCCAGCAGCTGGACTCGTGCGCAAGAGACCCAGTACTTC	CASSWTRAQETQYF
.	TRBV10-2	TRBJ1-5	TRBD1	TGCGCCACCAACGGACAGGGAGATCAGCCCCAGCATTTT	CATNGQGDQPQHF
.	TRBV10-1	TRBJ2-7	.	TGCGCCAGCAGTGATACCGGGGATCCCTACGAGCAGTACTTC	CASSDTGDPYEQYF
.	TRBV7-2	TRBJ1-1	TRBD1	TGTGCCAGCAGCTACGGACAGGGGGAGACTGAAGCTTTCTTT	CASSYGQGETEAFF
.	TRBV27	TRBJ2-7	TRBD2	TGTGCCAGCAGCTTTGGGGGAAGCGGGAGCTACGAGCAGTACTTC	CASSFGGSGSYEQYF
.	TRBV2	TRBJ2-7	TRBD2	TGTGCCAGCAGTGTGACTAGCAGTTCCTACGAGCAGTACTTC	CASSVTSSSYEQYF
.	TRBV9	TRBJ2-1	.	TGTGCCAGCAGCGGTCGAGGGAATGAGCAGTTCTTC	CASSGRGNEQFF
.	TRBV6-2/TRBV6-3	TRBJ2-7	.	TGTGCCAGCAGTTACGGCGGGGCCCTCTCCTACGAGCAGTACTTC	CASSYGGALSYEQYF
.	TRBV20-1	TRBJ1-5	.	TGCAGTGCTAGTGAGGGCTTTAGCAATCAGCCCCAGCATTTT	CSASEGFSNQPQHF
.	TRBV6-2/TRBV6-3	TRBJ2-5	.	TGTGCCAGCAGTCGGGGTCTTAAAGAGACCCAGTACTTC	CASSRGLKETQYF
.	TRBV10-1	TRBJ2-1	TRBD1	TGCGCCAGCAGACCTGGGACAGGAGGCCGGGGGGAGCAGTTCTTC	CASRPGTGGRGEQFF
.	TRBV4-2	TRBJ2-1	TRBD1	TGTGCCAGCAGCCAAGCGGGACAGGAGAACTACAATGAGCAGTTCTTC	CASSQAGQENYNEQFF
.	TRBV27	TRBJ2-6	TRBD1	TGTGCCAGCAGTTCTGGGACAGGGTTGGCCAACGTCCTGACTTTC	CASSSGTGLANVLTF
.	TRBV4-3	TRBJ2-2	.	TGCGCCAGCAGCCAAGAGCCCAACATGGCCGTCGTCACCGGGGAGCTGTTTTTT	CASSQEPNMAVVTGELFF
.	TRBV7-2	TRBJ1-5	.	TGTGCCAGCAGCCCCCCGGGACTTCAGATGAGCAATCAGCCCCAGCATTTT	CASSPPGLQMSNQPQHF
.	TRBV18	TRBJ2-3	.	TGTGCCAGCTCACCACTTACTAGCACAGATACGCAGTATTTT	CASSPLTSTDTQYF
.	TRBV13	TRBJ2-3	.	TGTGCCAGCAGCCTGGATCCTGCCACAGATACGCAGTATTTT	CASSLDPATDTQYF
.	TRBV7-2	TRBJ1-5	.	TGTGCCAGCAGCCTGCTGAATCAGCCCCAGCATTTT	CASSLLNQPQHF
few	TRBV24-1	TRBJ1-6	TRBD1	TGTGCCAGCCGGACAGGTCCGGGTAATTCACCCCTCCACTTT	CASRTGPGNSPLHF
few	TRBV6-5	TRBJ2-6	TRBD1	TGTGCCAGCATAGGGACAGTTAATGGGGCCAACGTCCTGACTTTC	CASIGTVNGANVLTF
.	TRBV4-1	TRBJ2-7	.	TGCGCCAGCAGCCAAGGCGGAGGGGGGACGTTCTACGAGCAGTACTTC	CASSQGGGGTFYEQYF
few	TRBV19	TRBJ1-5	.	TGTGCCAGTCAGAGAGCCATCGGGAATTTGGGTCAGCCCCAGCATTTT	CASQRAIGNLGQPQHF
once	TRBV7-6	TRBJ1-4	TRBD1	TGTGCCAGCAGCTTCCGCGCGGACAGGACAAATGAAAAACTGTTTTTT	CASSFRADRTNEKLFF
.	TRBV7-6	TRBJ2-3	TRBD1	TGTGCCAGCAGCTTATCGGGACAGGGAGGGGGTACGCAGTATTTT	CASSLSGQGGGTQYF
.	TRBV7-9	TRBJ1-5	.	TGTGCCAGCAGCTGGGGGGGTAGAGGGCAGCCCCAGCATTTT	CASSWGGRGQPQHF
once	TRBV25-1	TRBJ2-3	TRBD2	TGTGCCAGCAGTGAGCCGCTAGCGGGGAGCACAGATACGCAGTATTTT	CASSEPLAGSTDTQYF
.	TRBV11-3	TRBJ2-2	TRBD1	TGTGCCAGCAGCCCTAGAACAGGGGGCAGCGGGGAGCTGTTTTTT	CASSPRTGGSGELFF
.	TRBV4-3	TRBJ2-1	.	TGCGCCAGCAGCCAATCGGTAGCGGTTGTCAATGAGCAGTTCTTC	CASSQSVAVVNEQFF
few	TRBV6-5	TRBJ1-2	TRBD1	TGTGCCAGCAGTTATCAGGGGGGCTATGGCTACACCTTC	CASSYQGGYGYTF
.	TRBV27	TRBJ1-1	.	TGTGCCAGCAATCCGAACACTGAAGCTTTCTTT	CASNPNTEAFF
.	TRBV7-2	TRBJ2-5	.	TGTGCCAGCAGCCCAGGACGGTTCGAGGAGACCCAGTACTTC	CASSPGRFEETQYF
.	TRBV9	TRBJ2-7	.	TGTGCCAGCAGCTCGGGATCTCTATCCGGGCAGTACTTC	CASSSGSLSGQYF
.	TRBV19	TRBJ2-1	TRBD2	TGTGCCAGTAGTATTGTTGGGCTAGCGGGAACATACAATGAGCAGTTCTTC	CASSIVGLAGTYNEQFF
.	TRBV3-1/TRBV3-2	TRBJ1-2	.	TGTGCCAGCACCACTTCGGACTATCCGGGGGGCTACACCTTC	CASTTSDYPGGYTF
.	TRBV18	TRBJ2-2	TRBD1	TGTGCCAGCTCGTCAATCCATGGGACAGGGCACGGGGAGCTGTTTTTT	CASSSIHGTGHGELFF
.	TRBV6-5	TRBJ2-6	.	TGTGCCAGCACTGCAGGCCGGTCTGGGGCCAACGTCCTGACTTTC	CASTAGRSGANVLTF
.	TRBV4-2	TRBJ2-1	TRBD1	TGTGCCAGCAGCCAAGATGGGACAGGGGGCTACAATGAGCAGTTCTTC	CASSQDGTGGYNEQFF
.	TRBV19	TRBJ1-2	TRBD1	TGTGCCAGTAGTGCCACAGGGGTGGGGAATGGCTACACCTTC	CASSATGVGNGYTF